This entry lists 17 T cell receptor beta chains sequenced from one sample in a study of blood T cell repertoires in COVID-19. Libraries were prepared by immunoSEQ multiplex PCR; TCRdb keeps only in-frame clonotypes and omits some of them. The repertoire holds 250,000 or so clones, with approximately 85% as singletons. The specimen was peripheral blood. The receptor set was obtained from an elderly man with acute or convalescent COVID-19.

V and J are TRBV5-1 and TRBJ1-2; 9 nucleotides line up with TRBD1. The CDR3 is 14 amino acids. Per the germline V gene, CDR1 is SGHRS and CDR2 is YFSETQ. J gave up 2 bases and V 5 bases, and 4 bases lay outside the gene matches. CDR3 in DNA: TGCGCCAGCAGGGAACAGGGGGCGAACTATGGCTACACCTTC. It codes for CASREQGANYGYTF.

The gene calls are TRBV6-2 or TRBV6-3 and TRBJ2-4, with 7 bases fitting TRBD2. The V and J ends lost 2 bases and 0 bases, in that order; junction bases with no gene match: 13. Germline CDR1 MNHEY, CDR2 SVGEGT. The CDR3 runs to 19 residues. The CDR3 spells CASSYPKTERGLAKNIQYF. CDR3 sequence (DNA): TGTGCCAGCAGTTACCCCAAAACGGAGCGGGGTCTAGCCAAAAACATTCAGTACTTC.

V and J are TRBV5-4 and TRBJ1-6, with 9 bases matching TRBD1. V dropped 5 bases and J dropped 10; count of bases not matched to a gene: 10. This CDR3 spans 15 amino acids. The germline gives CDR1 SGHNT, CDR2 YYREEE (reference sequence). Here the CDR3 DNA reads TGTGCCAGCAGGGCCGGGACAGGGAGGGAGTCACCCCTCCACTTT. Amino acid sequence: CASRAGTGRESPLHF.

This clone has a single count. This chain links TRBV27 with TRBJ1-1, with 7 bases fitting TRBD1. The CDR3 runs to 13 residues. Germline lookup yields CDR1 MNHEY and CDR2 SMNVEV (reference sequence). J gave up 6 bases and V 3 bases, and 4 bases lay outside the gene matches. CDR3 DNA: TGTGCCAGCAGTTTTCGACAGGGCGCTGAAGCTTTCTTT. Translating it yields CASSFRQGAEAFF.

V gene TRBV7-2 combines with J gene TRBJ2-4; 9 positions match TRBD1. CDR1 is SGHTA, CDR2 FQGNSA, per germline. Germline trimming cut 3 bases from V and 9 bases from J; bases unmatched to any gene: 6. There are 14 residues in the CDR3. The CDR3 protein is CASSFWTGAGIQYF. The CDR3 DNA sequence: TGTGCCAGCAGCTTTTGGACAGGGGCGGGCATTCAGTACTTC.

The genes are TRBV3-1 (or the pseudogene TRBV3-2) and TRBJ2-2, with TRBD2 as a possible D gene (5 bases). In germline, CDR1 is LGHDT, CDR2 YNNKEL (reference sequence). CDR3 size: 13 residues. Trimming stripped 4 bases from V and 8 bases from J, with 11 bases between. The CDR3: CASSPGVPGELFF. The CDR3 region has the DNA TGTGCCAGCAGCCCCGGGGTTCCTGGGGAGCTGTTTTTT.

J is TRBJ1-6 and V is TRBV6-5, with TRBD1 matching over 8 bases. Germline assignment: CDR1 MNHEY and CDR2 SVGAGI. The CDR3 contains 15 residues. V shed 6 bases and J 4 bases; nucleotides not matched to a gene: 5. The CDR3 nucleotides are TGTGCCAGCAGAGCGGGACAGGAGTATAATTCACCCCTCCACTTT. Protein sequence: CASRAGQEYNSPLHF.

The CDR3, as DNA: TGTGCCAGCAGCCTAACGAACGATCCTAACTATGGCTACACCTTC. Protein product: CASSLTNDPNYGYTF. V usage is TRBV7-9 and J usage is TRBJ1-2; D call uncertain. From germline, CDR1 is SEHNR and CDR2 FQNEAQ (reference sequence). This CDR3 is 15 amino acids long. The V end lost 5 bases, the J end lost 0 bases, and 13 bases lay between the germline ends. Drawing the rest from reference TRBV7-9 and TRBJ1-2, the complete variable domain is DTGVSQNPRHKITKRGQNVTFRCDPISEHNRLYWYRQTLGQGPEFLTYFQNEAQLEKSRLLSDRFSAERPKGSFSTLEIQRTEQGDSAMYLCASSLTNDPNYGYTFGSGTRLTVV.

This clone was found a few times. This sequence joins TRBV4-1 and TRBJ1-6; no clear D gene. Trimming pared 0 bases from V and 0 bases from J, leaving 6 bases between. This CDR3 contains 16 residues. Germline-derived CDR1 and CDR2 are MGHRA and YSYEKL. CDR3 sequence: CASSQDESSYNSPLHF. DNA of the CDR3: TGCGCCAGCAGCCAAGATGAGAGCTCCTATAATTCACCCCTCCACTTT.

This clone showed up just once. The chain couples TRBV5-8 to TRBJ1-1, with D unclear. V lost 0 bases and J 0 bases, leaving 6 bases between the germline ends. The CDR3 covers 14 residues. Germline CDR1 reads SGHTS; CDR2 reads YDEGEE. CDR3 in DNA: TGTGCCAGCAGCTTGGGCGTATTGAACACTGAAGCTTTCTTT. Encoded protein: CASSLGVLNTEAFF.

The V gene is TRBV28, the J gene TRBJ1-5, with 8 bases lining up with TRBD1. CDR3 length equals 14 residues. Trimming cost V 2 bases and J 4 bases; bases outside gene matches: 1. CDR1 is MDHEN and CDR2 is SYDVKM in the germline V gene. CDR3 protein: CASSLQGANQPQHF. The CDR3 DNA sequence: TGTGCCAGCAGTTTACAGGGGGCGAATCAGCCCCAGCATTTT.

CDR3 nucleotide sequence: TGTGCCAGCAGCTTGAGAGAAGTCTCAGATACGCAGTATTTT. Amino acid sequence: CASSLREVSDTQYF. V gene TRBV5-8 combines with J gene TRBJ2-3; D gene unclear. Looked up from germline, CDR1 is SGHTS and CDR2 is YDEGEE. The CDR3 extends over 14 amino acids. The germline V and J ends were trimmed by 1 base and 4 bases, with 10 bases remaining between them.

The chain links TRBV14 to TRBJ2-5, with TRBD1 as a possible D gene (6 bases). The germline V gene has CDR1 SGHDN and CDR2 FVKESK. Trimming stripped 2 bases from V and 4 bases from J, with 14 bases between. This CDR3 spans 15 amino acids. CDR3 sequence reads: CASSQRQGIAETQYF. CDR3 bases: TGTGCCAGCAGCCAAAGGCAGGGGATCGCAGAGACCCAGTACTTC.

V usage is TRBV5-1 and J usage is TRBJ2-1; possible D gene TRBD1, 5 bases. The length of the CDR3 is 15 residues. Germline assignment: CDR1 SGHRS and CDR2 YFSETQ. Trimming shortened V by 0 bases and J by 7 bases, and 14 bases separated the two germline ends. The CDR3 reads CASSLDGQGTNEQFF. CDR3 nucleotide sequence: TGCGCCAGCAGCTTGGATGGGCAGGGTACGAATGAGCAGTTCTTC.

CDR3 nucleotide sequence: TGTGCCAGCACGACGGACAGAATTATGAACACTGAAGCTTTCTTT. This gives the protein CASTTDRIMNTEAFF. This chain links TRBV6-5 with TRBJ1-1; tentatively, D is TRBD1 (6 bases). The CDR3 consists of 15 residues. Per germline, CDR1 MNHEY and CDR2 SVGAGI. The V gene lost 7 bases and the J gene lost 0 bases, with 15 bases spanning the gap.

In its sample, this clone was seen once. This chain uses TRBV7-3 with TRBJ2-1; D is unresolved. V lost 2 bases to trimming and J lost 0 bases, with 8 bases between them. From germline, CDR1 is SGHTA and CDR2 FQGTGA. This CDR3 spans 15 amino acids. The CDR3 region has the DNA TGTGCCAGCAGCTTAGCAGGCAGCTCCTACAATGAGCAGTTCTTC. Protein: CASSLAGSSYNEQFF.

CDR3 region: CASGRQVGSYNEQFF. The CDR3 DNA reads TGTGCCAGCGGCCGCCAGGTGGGCTCCTACAATGAGCAGTTCTTC. This rearrangement joins TRBV2 to TRBJ2-1; D call uncertain. V was pared by 8 bases and J by 0 bases, with 14 bases between. Looked up from germline, CDR1 is SNHLY and CDR2 is FYNNEI. CDR3 length equals 15 residues.